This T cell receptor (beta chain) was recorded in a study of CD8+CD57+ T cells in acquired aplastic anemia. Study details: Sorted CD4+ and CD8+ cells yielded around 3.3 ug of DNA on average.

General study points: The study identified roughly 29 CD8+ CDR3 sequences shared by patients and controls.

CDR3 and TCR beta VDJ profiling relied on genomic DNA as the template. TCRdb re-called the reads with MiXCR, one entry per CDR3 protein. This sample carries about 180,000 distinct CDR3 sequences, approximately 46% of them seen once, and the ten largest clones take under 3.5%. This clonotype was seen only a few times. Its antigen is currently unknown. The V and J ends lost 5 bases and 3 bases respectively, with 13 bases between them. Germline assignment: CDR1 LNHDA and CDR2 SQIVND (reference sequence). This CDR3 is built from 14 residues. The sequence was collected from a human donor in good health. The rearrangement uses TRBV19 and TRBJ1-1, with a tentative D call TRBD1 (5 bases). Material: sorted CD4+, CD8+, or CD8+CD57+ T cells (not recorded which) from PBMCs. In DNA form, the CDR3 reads TGTGCCAGTAGTGCGGGACCTTCTTACACTGAAGCTTTCTTT. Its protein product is CASSAGPSYTEAFF.